The clone carrying this T cell receptor (beta chain) was detected many times. The antigen remains unidentified. The entry originates in a study of T cells in Graves' hyperthyroidism and ophthalmopathy. Amplification targeted TCR beta CDR3 regions from RNA transcripts. Using the HTBI primer set, a first-round RT-PCR was run on the TCR CDR3. TCRdb itself ran the multiplex PCR reads through MiXCR, one entry per CDR3 protein. The sample shows hundreds of thousands of distinct CDR3 sequences, 14% to 15% of them seen only once. Uncontrolled infection, other autoimmune disease, pregnancy or lactation disqualified patients from enrolment. The PBMCs studied were ones that came from about 10 ml fresh peripheral blood. Germline V gene lookup returns CDR1 MNHEY and CDR2 SMNVEV (reference sequence). The CDR3 consists of 18 residues. The V and J ends lost 2 bases and 4 bases respectively, with 24 bases between them.

Study-wide results and caveats: Ophthalmopathy, which appeared later, was predicted by the model a median about 6.8 months before onset.

The origin of this receptor is a middle-aged woman with Graves' ophthalmopathy. The chain uses TRBV27 and TRBJ2-7; D might be TRBD2 (6 bases). The specimen sequenced was blood. The CDR3 nucleotides read TGTGCCAGCAGTTTAGGTCGGGGGATCCACCCAACTCCTTACGAGCAGTACTTC. Protein: CASSLGRGIHPTPYEQYF.